This T cell receptor (beta chain) was captured by sequencing in a study of T cell changes during pregnancy in multiple sclerosis. Produced via immunoSEQ multiplex PCR; TCRdb's table is partial and in-frame only. The data show roughly 50,000 clones, 92% seen once. The ends were cut back, 5 bases at V and 5 bases at J, with 37 bases in the middle. Germline CDR1 is MDHEN and CDR2 is SYDVKM. CDR3 size: 21 residues. The V gene is TRBV28, the J gene TRBJ2-7; possible D gene TRBD2, 8 bases. This sequence originates from a female donor with multiple sclerosis, enrolled in a pregnancy study. The material sequenced was CD4+ T cells from peripheral blood mononuclear cells, taken in the third trimester of pregnancy. The CDR3 protein is CASSDPTSGTGVGDRFNEQYF. In nucleotides, the CDR3 is TGTGCCAGCAGTGACCCTACTAGCGGAACAGGGGTGGGGGACAGATTCAACGAGCAGTACTTC.